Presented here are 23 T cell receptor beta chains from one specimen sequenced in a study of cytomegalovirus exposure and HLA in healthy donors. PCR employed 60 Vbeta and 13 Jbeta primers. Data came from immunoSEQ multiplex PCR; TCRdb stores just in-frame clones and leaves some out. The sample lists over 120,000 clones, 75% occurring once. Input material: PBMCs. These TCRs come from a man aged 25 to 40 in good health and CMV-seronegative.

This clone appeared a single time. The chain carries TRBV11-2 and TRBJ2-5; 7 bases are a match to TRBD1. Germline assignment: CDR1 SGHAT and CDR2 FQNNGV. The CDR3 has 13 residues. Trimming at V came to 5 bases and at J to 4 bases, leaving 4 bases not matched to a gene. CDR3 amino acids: CASSHRGGETQYF. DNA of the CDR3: TGTGCCAGCAGCCACAGGGGTGGAGAGACCCAGTACTTC.

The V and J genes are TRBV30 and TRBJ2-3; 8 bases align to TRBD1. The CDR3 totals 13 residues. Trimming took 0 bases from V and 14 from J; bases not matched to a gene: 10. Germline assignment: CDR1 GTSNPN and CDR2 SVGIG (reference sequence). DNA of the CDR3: TGTGCCTGGAGTGTGTCGGCAGGGGGCTTTTGGTATTTT. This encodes CAWSVSAGGFWYF.

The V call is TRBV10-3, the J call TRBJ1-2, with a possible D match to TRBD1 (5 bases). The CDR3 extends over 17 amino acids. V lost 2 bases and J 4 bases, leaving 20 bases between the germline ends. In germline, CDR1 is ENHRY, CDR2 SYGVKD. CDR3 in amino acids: CAISEGSRTSGGYGYTF. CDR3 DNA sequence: TGTGCCATCAGTGAGGGTTCAAGGACTTCGGGGGGCTATGGCTACACCTTC.

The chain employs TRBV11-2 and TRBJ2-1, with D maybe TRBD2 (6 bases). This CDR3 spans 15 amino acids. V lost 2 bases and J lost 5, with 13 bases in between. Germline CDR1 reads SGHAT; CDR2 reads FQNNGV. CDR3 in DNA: TGTGCCAGCAGCTTACGTAGCGGAACTAACAATGAGCAGTTCTTC. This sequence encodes CASSLRSGTNNEQFF.

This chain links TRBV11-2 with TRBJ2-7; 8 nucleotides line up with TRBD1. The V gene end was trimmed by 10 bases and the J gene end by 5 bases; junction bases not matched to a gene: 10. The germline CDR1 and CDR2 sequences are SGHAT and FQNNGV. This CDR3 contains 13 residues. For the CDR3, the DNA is TGTGCCACCACGACAGGGGTTTCCGACGAGCAGTACTTC. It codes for CATTTGVSDEQYF. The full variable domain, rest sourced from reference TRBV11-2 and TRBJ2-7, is EAGVAQSPRYKIIEKRQSVAFWCNPISGHATLYWYQQILGQGPKLLIQFQNNGVVDDSQLPKDRFSAERLKGVDSTLKIQPAKLEDSAVYLCATTTGVSDEQYFGPGTRLTVT.

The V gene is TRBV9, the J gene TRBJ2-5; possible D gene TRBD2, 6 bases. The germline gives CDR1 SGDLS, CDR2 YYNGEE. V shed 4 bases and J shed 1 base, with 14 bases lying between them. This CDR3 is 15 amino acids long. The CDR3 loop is CASSPRGEVQETQYF. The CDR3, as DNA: TGTGCCAGCAGCCCGAGAGGGGAGGTCCAAGAGACCCAGTACTTC.

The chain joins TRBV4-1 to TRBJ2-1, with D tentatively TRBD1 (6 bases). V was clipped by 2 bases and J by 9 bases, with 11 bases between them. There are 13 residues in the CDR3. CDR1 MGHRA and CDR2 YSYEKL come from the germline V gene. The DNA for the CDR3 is TGCGCCAGCAGCCAAACAGGGTCGGGTGAGCAGTTCTTC. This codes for CASSQTGSGEQFF.

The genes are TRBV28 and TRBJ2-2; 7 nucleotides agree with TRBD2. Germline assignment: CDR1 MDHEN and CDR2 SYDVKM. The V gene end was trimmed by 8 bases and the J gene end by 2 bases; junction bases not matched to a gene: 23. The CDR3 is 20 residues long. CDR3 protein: CASRKRRDYYQWGNTGELFF. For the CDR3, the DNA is TGTGCCAGCCGAAAACGCCGGGACTACTACCAGTGGGGAAACACCGGGGAGCTGTTTTTT.

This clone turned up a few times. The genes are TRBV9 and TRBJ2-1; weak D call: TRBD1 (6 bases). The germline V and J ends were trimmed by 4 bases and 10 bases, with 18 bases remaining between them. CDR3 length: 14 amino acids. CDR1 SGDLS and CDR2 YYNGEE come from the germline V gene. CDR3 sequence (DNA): TGTGCCAGCAGCCCCCGGACAGCCATACAAGAGCAGTTCTTC. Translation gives CASSPRTAIQEQFF.

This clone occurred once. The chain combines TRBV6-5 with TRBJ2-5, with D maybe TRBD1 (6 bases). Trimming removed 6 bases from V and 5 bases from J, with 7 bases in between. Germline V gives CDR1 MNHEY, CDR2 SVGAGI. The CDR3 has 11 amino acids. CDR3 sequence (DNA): TGTGCCAGCAGGAGGGGGGAGACCCAGTACTTC. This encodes CASRRGETQYF.

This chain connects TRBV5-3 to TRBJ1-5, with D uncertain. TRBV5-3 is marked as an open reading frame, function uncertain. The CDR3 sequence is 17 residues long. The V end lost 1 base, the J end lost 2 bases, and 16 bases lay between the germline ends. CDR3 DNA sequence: TGTGCCAGAAGCTTGACCGAGAGGGTCAAGGGCAATCAGCCCCAGCATTTT. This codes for CARSLTERVKGNQPQHF.

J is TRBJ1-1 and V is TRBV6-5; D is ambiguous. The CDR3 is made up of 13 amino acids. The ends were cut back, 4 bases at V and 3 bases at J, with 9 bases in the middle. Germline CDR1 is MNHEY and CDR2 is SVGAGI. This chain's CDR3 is CASSSNTDTEAFF. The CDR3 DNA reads TGTGCCAGCAGTTCCAACACCGACACTGAAGCTTTCTTT.

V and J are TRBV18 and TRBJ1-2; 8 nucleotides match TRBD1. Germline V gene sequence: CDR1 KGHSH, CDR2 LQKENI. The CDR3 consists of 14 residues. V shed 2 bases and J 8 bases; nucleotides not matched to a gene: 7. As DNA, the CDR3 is TGTGCCAGCTCACCAACCGGACAGGGCGTAGGCTACACCTTC. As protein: CASSPTGQGVGYTF.

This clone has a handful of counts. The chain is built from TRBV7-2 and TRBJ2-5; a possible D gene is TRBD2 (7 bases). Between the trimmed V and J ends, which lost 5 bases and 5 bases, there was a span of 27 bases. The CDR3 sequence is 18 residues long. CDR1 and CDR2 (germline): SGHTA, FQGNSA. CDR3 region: CASSPMGGLASNRETQYF. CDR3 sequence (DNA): TGTGCCAGCAGCCCGATGGGGGGGCTAGCATCAAACCGGGAGACCCAGTACTTC.

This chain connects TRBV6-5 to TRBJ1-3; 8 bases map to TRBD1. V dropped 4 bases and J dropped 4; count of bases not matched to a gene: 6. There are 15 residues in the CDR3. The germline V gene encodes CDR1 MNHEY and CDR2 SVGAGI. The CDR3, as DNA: TGTGCCAGCAGTTCCGAACGGACAGGGGGAAACACCATATATTTT. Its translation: CASSSERTGGNTIYF.

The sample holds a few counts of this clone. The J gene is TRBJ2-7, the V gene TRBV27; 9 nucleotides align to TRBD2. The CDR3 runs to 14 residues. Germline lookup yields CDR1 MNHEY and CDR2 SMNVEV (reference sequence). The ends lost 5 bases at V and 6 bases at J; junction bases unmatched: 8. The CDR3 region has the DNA TGTGCCAGCAGTCCAGGACTAGCGACCCTCGAGCAGTACTTC. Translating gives CASSPGLATLEQYF.

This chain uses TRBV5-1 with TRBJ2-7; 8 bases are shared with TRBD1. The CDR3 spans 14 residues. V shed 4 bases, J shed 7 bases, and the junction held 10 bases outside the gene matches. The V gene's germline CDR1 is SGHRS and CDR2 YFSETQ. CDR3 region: CASSTGQGPREQYF. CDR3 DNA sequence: TGCGCCAGCAGCACCGGACAGGGCCCGAGGGAGCAGTACTTC.

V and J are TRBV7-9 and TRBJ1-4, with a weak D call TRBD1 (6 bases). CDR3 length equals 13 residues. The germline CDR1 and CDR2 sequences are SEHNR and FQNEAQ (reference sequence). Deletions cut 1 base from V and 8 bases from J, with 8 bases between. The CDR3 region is CASSLGDIEKLFF. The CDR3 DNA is TGTGCCAGCAGCTTAGGGGACATCGAAAAACTGTTTTTT.

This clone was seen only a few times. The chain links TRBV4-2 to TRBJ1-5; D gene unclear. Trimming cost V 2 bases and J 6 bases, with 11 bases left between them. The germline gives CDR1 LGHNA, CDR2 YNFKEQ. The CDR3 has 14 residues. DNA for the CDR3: TGTGCCAGCAGCCAACCTGGAGAGGTTCAGCCCCAGCATTTT. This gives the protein CASSQPGEVQPQHF.

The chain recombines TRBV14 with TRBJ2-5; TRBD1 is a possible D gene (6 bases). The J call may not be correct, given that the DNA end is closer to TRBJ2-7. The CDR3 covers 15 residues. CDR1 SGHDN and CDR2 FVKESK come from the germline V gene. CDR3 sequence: CASSRQDRRLYEQYF. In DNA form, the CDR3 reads TGTGCCAGCAGCCGGCAGGACAGACGGCTCTACGAGCAGTACTTC.

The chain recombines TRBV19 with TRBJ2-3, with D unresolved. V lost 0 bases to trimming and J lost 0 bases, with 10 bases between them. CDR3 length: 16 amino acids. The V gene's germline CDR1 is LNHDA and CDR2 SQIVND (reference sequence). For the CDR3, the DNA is TGTGCCAGTAGTATAGATCAGCGAGATAGCACAGATACGCAGTATTTT. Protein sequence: CASSIDQRDSTDTQYF.

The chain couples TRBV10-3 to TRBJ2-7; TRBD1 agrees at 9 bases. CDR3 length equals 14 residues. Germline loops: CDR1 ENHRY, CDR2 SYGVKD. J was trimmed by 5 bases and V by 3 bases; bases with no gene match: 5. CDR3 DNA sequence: TGTGCCATCAGTGATAGGGACAGGGCCCACGAGCAGTACTTC. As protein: CAISDRDRAHEQYF.

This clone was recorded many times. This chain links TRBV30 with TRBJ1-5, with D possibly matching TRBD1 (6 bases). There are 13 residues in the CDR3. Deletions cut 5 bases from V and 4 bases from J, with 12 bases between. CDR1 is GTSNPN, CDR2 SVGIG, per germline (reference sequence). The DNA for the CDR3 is TGTGCCTGGCAGGCGCAGGGGAATCAGCCCCAGCATTTT. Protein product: CAWQAQGNQPQHF.